The clone carrying this TCR beta chain has at least ten counts. Antigen specificity is unknown. TCR beta CDR3 region amplification was performed from RNA transcripts. The HTBI primer set served for first-round RT-PCR of the TCR CDR3. Each CDR3 protein gets one entry after TCRdb re-called the multiplex PCR reads with MiXCR. This table holds about 180,000 distinct CDR3 sequences, about 15% found once. Over 18 months, lack of ophthalmopathy progression marked Graves' hyperthyroidism as stable. The hyperthyroidism was newly diagnosed and had lasted under 2 months; the patients were aged 18 to 65. CDR3 length: 16 residues. V shed 4 bases and J shed 0 bases, with 14 bases lying between them. CDR1 is SGHRS and CDR2 is YFSETQ in the germline V gene. The data originate from a study of T cells in Graves' hyperthyroidism and ophthalmopathy. Study outcomes and limitations: Ophthalmopathy stood apart from stable hyperthyroidism in a 13 V-J model.

Sequenced: blood. The genes are TRBV5-1 and TRBJ2-1; D ambiguous. The receptor's source is a woman aged 45-60 years with Graves' hyperthyroidism. CDR3 in amino acids: CASSTTTQSSYNEQFF. Written as DNA, the CDR3 is TGCGCCAGCAGCACGACAACGCAGAGCTCCTACAATGAGCAGTTCTTC.